This passage covers 29 T cell receptor beta chains from one sample sequenced in a study of Ad26.COV2.S vaccination and SARS-CoV-2 variants. Treatment meaning: some 20 received Ad26.COV2.S at low or high dose, single or two shots; several received placebo; per-sample allocation not given. Repertoires come from day 63 after the first vaccine or placebo injection. Measured with immunoSEQ multiplex PCR; TCRdb has only the in-frame clones, and not every one. The table lists around 370,000 clones, roughly 85% of them singletons. Specimen: peripheral blood, collected in a trial of Ad26.COV2.S vaccine versus placebo. Every receptor here comes from a person between 18 and 65 years old who received the Ad26.COV2.S COVID-19 vaccine or a placebo.

The V and J genes are TRBV3-1 (or the pseudogene TRBV3-2) and TRBJ1-4; the D is unclear. Looked up from germline, CDR1 is LGHDT and CDR2 is YNNKEL (reference sequence). CDR3 length: 14 residues. Trimming took off 3 bases at V and 8 bases at J, with 13 bases between the two ends. The CDR3 here is CASSHNTPGEKLFF. Here the CDR3 DNA reads TGTGCCAGCAGCCACAATACTCCAGGAGAAAAACTGTTTTTT.

This chain links TRBV29-1 with TRBJ1-1; maybe TRBD1 (5 bases). This CDR3 region has 13 residues. V gave up 6 bases and J gave up 6 bases, with 17 bases separating them. Germline V lookup: CDR1 SQVTM, CDR2 ANQGSEA. Written as DNA, the CDR3 is TGCAGCGTCCGGGGGGTCCTCGTACCTGAAGCTTTCTTT. Amino acid sequence: CSVRGVLVPEAFF.

The chain links TRBV6-1 to TRBJ1-1, with a tentative D call TRBD1 (6 bases). CDR3 length: 14 residues. CDR1 and CDR2 (germline): MNHNS, SASEGT. The germline V and J ends were trimmed by 3 bases and 4 bases, with 12 bases remaining between them. The CDR3 DNA follows: TGTGCCAGCAGTGACCCGGACAGAGTCACTGAAGCTTTCTTT. Amino acids: CASSDPDRVTEAFF.

The chain recombines TRBV14 with TRBJ2-2; tentatively, D is TRBD1 (6 bases). CDR3 length equals 16 residues. The V end was cut by 4 bases, the J end by 6 bases, with 18 bases between. CDR1 and CDR2 (germline): SGHDN, FVKESK. The DNA for the CDR3 is TGTGCCAGCAGCCCACAGGGTCAGATGGTGGCCGGGGAGCTGTTTTTT. It is translated as CASSPQGQMVAGELFF.

The chain is built from TRBV29-1 and TRBJ2-7; D remains ambiguous. The CDR3 contains 13 residues. V dropped 0 bases and J dropped 0 bases, with 6 bases sitting between them. Germline-derived CDR1 and CDR2 are SQVTM and ANQGSEA. The CDR3 sequence is CSVEDPLSYEQYF. CDR3 coding DNA: TGCAGCGTTGAAGATCCCCTCTCCTACGAGCAGTACTTC.

The rearrangement uses TRBV30 and TRBJ2-7, with 8 bases identical to TRBD1. The CDR3 runs 15 residues. The junction had 11 bases not matched to a gene; V was cut back by 0 bases and J by 7 bases. CDR1 and CDR2 from the germline V gene are GTSNPN and SVGIG (reference sequence). This chain's CDR3 is CAWSVLTGGPREQYF. As DNA, the CDR3 is TGTGCCTGGAGTGTTCTAACAGGGGGACCTAGGGAGCAGTACTTC.

This chain joins TRBV6-5 and TRBJ1-5; unclear D gene. The V and J ends lost 8 bases and 1 base respectively, with 15 bases between them. Looked up from germline, CDR1 is MNHEY and CDR2 is SVGAGI. CDR3 length: 15 residues. The CDR3 DNA is TGTGCCAGCTGTATGGCCTGGTGGAGCAATCAGCCCCAGCATTTT. Its protein is CASCMAWWSNQPQHF.

The V and J genes are TRBV12-3 or TRBV12-4 and TRBJ2-2; tentative D call: TRBD1 (5 bases). CDR3 length: 13 amino acids. With 0 bases removed from V and 6 bases from J, the gap between germline ends came to 5 bases. The DNA for the CDR3 is TGTGCCAGCAGTTTAGCGGGGCCCGGGGAGCTGTTTTTT. Its translation: CASSLAGPGELFF.

The chain is built from TRBV3-1 (or the pseudogene TRBV3-2) and TRBJ2-5; no firm D call. V lost 6 bases, J lost 1 base, and 15 bases lay in between. The germline gives CDR1 LGHDT, CDR2 YNNKEL (reference sequence). This CDR3 comprises 15 residues. This CDR3 is CASSAGRPPQETQYF. In nucleotides, the CDR3 is TGTGCCAGCAGTGCTGGCCGGCCCCCCCAAGAGACCCAGTACTTC.

The chain links TRBV14 to TRBJ2-1; 8 bases align to TRBD1. The V gene's germline CDR1 is SGHDN and CDR2 FVKESK. V lost 3 bases to trimming and J lost 6 bases; unmatched junction nucleotides: 7. The CDR3 runs to 15 residues. CDR3 sequence reads: CASSQIGQGVNEQFF. CDR3 DNA sequence: TGTGCCAGCAGCCAGATAGGACAGGGCGTCAATGAGCAGTTCTTC.

This chain connects TRBV5-1 to TRBJ2-7, with 11 nucleotides matching TRBD2. Germline V gene sequence: CDR1 SGHRS, CDR2 YFSETQ. The ends lost 4 bases at V and 3 bases at J; junction bases unmatched: 6. The CDR3 has 15 residues. DNA of the CDR3: TGCGCCAGCAGCCAGGGGACTAGCGGCCGCTACGAGCAGTACTTC. Translated: CASSQGTSGRYEQYF.

V usage is TRBV6-2 or TRBV6-3 and J usage is TRBJ1-2, with 8 positions matching TRBD1. V shed 2 bases and J 6 bases; nucleotides not matched to a gene: 5. The CDR3 length is 14 residues. Germline CDR1 MNHEY, CDR2 SVGEGT. The CDR3 loop reads CASSYRTGTHGYTF. The CDR3 coding sequence is TGTGCCAGCAGTTACCGGACAGGGACACATGGCTACACCTTC.

This clone was observed a single time. The chain employs TRBV19 and TRBJ2-3, with TRBD2 matching 11 bases. V trimming: 3 bases; J trimming: 5 bases; junction bases outside the gene matches: 4. Germline CDR1 is LNHDA and CDR2 is SQIVND (reference sequence). This CDR3 spans 15 amino acids. The CDR3 DNA follows: TGTGCCAGTAGTATTAGCGGGGGGGTCGGAGATACGCAGTATTTT. Residues: CASSISGGVGDTQYF.

The chain employs TRBV4-3 and TRBJ1-6; 7 positions agree with TRBD1. Germline values: CDR1 LGHNA, CDR2 YSLEER. Trimming removed 0 bases from V and 8 bases from J; junction bases left unmatched: 4. The CDR3 contains 15 residues. The CDR3 DNA is TGCGCCAGCAGCCAAGAGCTAGGGGGCCATTCACCCCTCCACTTT. It is translated as CASSQELGGHSPLHF.

CDR3 coding DNA: TGTGCCAGTAAGAGTACGAGGGCCTCGGGGCTTAATTCACCCCTCCACTTT. It translates to CASKSTRASGLNSPLHF. The chain recombines TRBV19 with TRBJ1-6; D perhaps matches TRBD1 (5 bases). The germline V gene encodes CDR1 LNHDA and CDR2 SQIVND (reference sequence). The CDR3 extends over 17 amino acids. V gave up 7 bases and J gave up 6 bases, with 22 bases separating them.

This rearrangement joins TRBV9 to TRBJ1-6; TRBD1 agrees at 7 bases. The CDR3 sequence is 15 residues long. V dropped 0 bases and J dropped 9; count of bases not matched to a gene: 6. The V gene's germline CDR1 is SGDLS and CDR2 YYNGEE. The CDR3 loop reads CASSVEWRDSSPLHF. Written as DNA, the CDR3 is TGTGCCAGCAGCGTAGAGTGGAGGGACAGTTCACCCCTCCACTTT.

The V gene is TRBV3-1 (or the pseudogene TRBV3-2), the J gene TRBJ2-7; D may be TRBD1 or TRBD2 (5 bases each). The length of the CDR3 is 14 residues. V was clipped by 5 bases and J by 7 bases, with 18 bases between them. CDR1 is LGHDT, CDR2 YNNKEL, per germline (reference sequence). CDR3 nucleotide sequence: TGTGCCAGCAGCTCAGGGTCGGGAAGAAGGGAGCAGTACTTC. Translating gives CASSSGSGRREQYF.

V usage is TRBV25-1 and J usage is TRBJ2-7, with 7 nucleotides matching TRBD2. Germline lookup yields CDR1 MGHDK and CDR2 SYGVNS. The CDR3 totals 15 residues. Trimming removed 4 bases from V and 5 bases from J; junction bases left unmatched: 11. In DNA, the CDR3 is TGTGCCAGCAGTGGGATGGGGGGGATAAGGGACGAGCAGTACTTC. Translation: CASSGMGGIRDEQYF.

The chain joins TRBV7-9 to TRBJ1-2; D is uncertain. Germline V CDR1 and CDR2: SEHNR, FQNEAQ (reference sequence). V lost 5 bases to trimming and J lost 7 bases, with 11 bases between them. This CDR3 contains 12 residues. CDR3 sequence reads: CASSHLGVGYTF. Written as DNA, the CDR3 is TGTGCCAGCAGCCACCTTGGGGTTGGCTACACCTTC.

The rearrangement uses TRBV6-2 or TRBV6-3 and TRBJ2-7; no clear D. Germline CDR1 is MNHEY and CDR2 is SVGEGT. The CDR3 is made up of 14 amino acids. Trimming stripped 5 bases from V and 6 bases from J, with 17 bases between. The CDR3 DNA reads TGTGCCAGCAGTCCCCTGTCCCTCAGTAGCGAGCAGTACTTC. It translates to CASSPLSLSSEQYF.

Written as DNA, the CDR3 is TGTGCCAGCGGCCGGGACAGGGTTGGTACTGAAGCTTTCTTT. Protein product: CASGRDRVGTEAFF. V and J are TRBV28 and TRBJ1-1, with TRBD1 matching 9 bases. Germline values: CDR1 MDHEN, CDR2 SYDVKM. The CDR3 is made up of 14 amino acids. Unmatched junction bases numbered 9, after V lost 8 bases and J lost 5 bases.

The J gene is TRBJ1-5, the V gene TRBV7-9; D is unclear. With 5 bases removed from V and 7 bases from J, the gap between germline ends came to 9 bases. The CDR3 length is 12 residues. Germline loops: CDR1 SEHNR, CDR2 FQNEAQ (reference sequence). The CDR3 sequence: CASSPGVQPQHF. The CDR3 DNA sequence: TGTGCCAGCAGCCCGGGAGTCCAGCCCCAGCATTTT.

This chain connects TRBV29-1 to TRBJ1-1, with D hard to call. This CDR3 spans 11 amino acids. Germline V lookup: CDR1 SQVTM, CDR2 ANQGSEA. V was shortened by 8 bases and J by 1 base, with 8 bases between the two germline ends. The CDR3 coding sequence is TGCAGCATCTCAGGGAACACTGAAGCTTTCTTT. Protein product: CSISGNTEAFF.

The chain uses TRBV7-8 and TRBJ2-7; 7 positions match TRBD1. Germline values: CDR1 SGHVS, CDR2 FQNEAQ. The CDR3 contains 16 residues. The J segment lost 7 bases and the V segment lost 1 base, leaving 13 bases of the junction unmatched. CDR3 region: CASSLGMGQSTWEQYF. DNA of the CDR3: TGTGCCAGCAGCTTAGGGATGGGACAGTCTACCTGGGAGCAGTACTTC.

The chain employs TRBV5-1 and TRBJ2-3; maybe TRBD2 (5 bases). Germline V lookup: CDR1 SGHRS, CDR2 YFSETQ. Trimming shortened V by 0 bases and J by 4 bases, and 15 bases separated the two germline ends. CDR3 length: 16 amino acids. The CDR3 here is CASSLDGGFVSDTQYF. Here the CDR3 DNA reads TGCGCCAGCAGCTTGGATGGCGGGTTCGTGTCAGATACGCAGTATTTT.

The chain is built from TRBV3-1 (or the pseudogene TRBV3-2) and TRBJ1-2; no clear D. V was pared by 3 bases and J by 7 bases, with 6 bases between. The germline V gene encodes CDR1 LGHDT and CDR2 YNNKEL (reference sequence). This CDR3 has 11 residues. The CDR3 sequence is CASSHSRGYTF. CDR3 DNA sequence: TGTGCCAGCAGCCATTCCCGTGGCTACACCTTC.

The chain has TRBV3-1 (or the pseudogene TRBV3-2) and TRBJ2-7; TRBD2 might be the D (6 bases). Germline-derived CDR1 and CDR2 are LGHDT and YNNKEL (reference sequence). V dropped 3 bases and J dropped 2 bases, with 14 bases sitting between them. CDR3 length: 15 residues. CDR3 nucleotides: TGTGCCAGCAGCCATCCTAGGAGGGGTGCCTACGAGCAGTACTTC. Translation gives CASSHPRRGAYEQYF.

This chain uses TRBV4-3 with TRBJ2-1; TRBD2 matches at 12 bases. The V segment lost 1 base and the J segment 13 bases; nucleotides outside the gene matches: 5. The CDR3 length is 14 residues. CDR1 LGHNA and CDR2 YSLEER come from the germline V gene. The CDR3 loop reads CASSQAWTSGVQFF. CDR3 in DNA: TGCGCCAGCAGCCAAGCGTGGACTAGCGGGGTTCAGTTCTTC.

The rearrangement uses TRBV5-1 and TRBJ2-1; D could derive from TRBD1 or TRBD2 (5 bases each). The CDR3 has 15 residues. Germline CDR1 and CDR2: SGHRS and YFSETQ. V was clipped by 1 base and J by 3 bases, with 11 bases between them. CDR3 amino acids: CASSLYGGRYNEQFF. In nucleotides, the CDR3 is TGCGCCAGCAGCTTGTATGGGGGTCGCTACAATGAGCAGTTCTTC.